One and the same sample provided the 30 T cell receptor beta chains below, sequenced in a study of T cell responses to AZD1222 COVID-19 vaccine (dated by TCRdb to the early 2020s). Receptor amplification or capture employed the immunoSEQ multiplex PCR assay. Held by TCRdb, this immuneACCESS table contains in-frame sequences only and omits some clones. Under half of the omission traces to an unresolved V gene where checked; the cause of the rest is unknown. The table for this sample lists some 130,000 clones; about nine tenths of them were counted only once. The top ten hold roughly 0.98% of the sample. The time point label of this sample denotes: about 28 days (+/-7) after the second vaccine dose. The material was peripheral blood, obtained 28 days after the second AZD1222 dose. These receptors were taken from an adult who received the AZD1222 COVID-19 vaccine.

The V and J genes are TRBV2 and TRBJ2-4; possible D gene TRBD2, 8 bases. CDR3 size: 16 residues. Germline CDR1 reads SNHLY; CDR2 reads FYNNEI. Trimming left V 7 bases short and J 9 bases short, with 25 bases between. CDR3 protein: CASTQSSGGGQFIQYF. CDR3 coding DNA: TGTGCCAGCACCCAGTCGTCCGGGGGGGGACAGTTCATTCAGTACTTC.

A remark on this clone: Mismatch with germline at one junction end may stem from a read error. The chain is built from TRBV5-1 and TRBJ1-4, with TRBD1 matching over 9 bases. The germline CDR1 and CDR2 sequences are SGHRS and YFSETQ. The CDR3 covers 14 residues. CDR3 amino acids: CASSLWGQGEELFF. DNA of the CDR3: TGCGCCAGCAGCTTGTGGGGACAGGGTGAAGAACTGTTTTTT.

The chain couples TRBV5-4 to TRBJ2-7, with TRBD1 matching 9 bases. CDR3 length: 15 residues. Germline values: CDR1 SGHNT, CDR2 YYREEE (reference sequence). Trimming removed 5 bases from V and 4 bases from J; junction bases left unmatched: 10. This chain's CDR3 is CASRSTGGGKYEQYF. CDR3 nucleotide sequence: TGTGCCAGCAGATCAACAGGGGGCGGAAAGTACGAGCAGTACTTC.

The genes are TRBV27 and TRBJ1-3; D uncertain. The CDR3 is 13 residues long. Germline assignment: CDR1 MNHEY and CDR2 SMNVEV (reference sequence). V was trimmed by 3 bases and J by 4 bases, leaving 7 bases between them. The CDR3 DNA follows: TGTGCCAGCAGTTTTAGAGCCGGAAACACCATATATTTT. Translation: CASSFRAGNTIYF.

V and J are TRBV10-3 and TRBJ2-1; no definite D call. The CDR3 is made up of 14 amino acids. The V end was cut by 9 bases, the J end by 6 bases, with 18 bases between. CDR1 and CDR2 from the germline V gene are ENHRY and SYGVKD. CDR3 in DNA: TGTGCCATTGGGTTCGGTAGTCTAGGCAATGAGCAGTTCTTC. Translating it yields CAIGFGSLGNEQFF.

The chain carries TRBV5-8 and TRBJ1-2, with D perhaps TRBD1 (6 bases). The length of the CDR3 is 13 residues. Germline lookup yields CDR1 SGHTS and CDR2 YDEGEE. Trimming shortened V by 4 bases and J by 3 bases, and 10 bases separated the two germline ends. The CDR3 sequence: CASSRTVYYGYTF. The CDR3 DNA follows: TGTGCCAGCAGCAGGACAGTATACTATGGCTACACCTTC.

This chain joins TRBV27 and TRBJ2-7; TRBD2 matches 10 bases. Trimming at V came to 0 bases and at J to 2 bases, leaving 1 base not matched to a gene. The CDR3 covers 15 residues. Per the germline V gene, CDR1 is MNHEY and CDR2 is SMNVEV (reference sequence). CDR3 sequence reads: CASSLSLAGAYEQYF. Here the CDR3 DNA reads TGTGCCAGCAGTTTATCCCTAGCGGGAGCCTACGAGCAGTACTTC.

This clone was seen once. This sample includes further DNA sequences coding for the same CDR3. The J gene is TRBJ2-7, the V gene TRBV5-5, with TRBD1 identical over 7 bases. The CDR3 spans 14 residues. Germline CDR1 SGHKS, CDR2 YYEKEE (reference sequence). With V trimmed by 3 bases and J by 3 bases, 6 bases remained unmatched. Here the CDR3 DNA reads TGTGCCAGCAGCTCCCGGGACAGAGGCTACGAGCAGTACTTC. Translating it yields CASSSRDRGYEQYF.

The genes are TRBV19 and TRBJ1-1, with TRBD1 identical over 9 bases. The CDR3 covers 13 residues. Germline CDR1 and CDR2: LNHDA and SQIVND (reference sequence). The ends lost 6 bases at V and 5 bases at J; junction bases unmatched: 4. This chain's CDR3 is CASRRQGVTEAFF. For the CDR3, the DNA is TGTGCCAGTAGAAGACAGGGGGTAACTGAAGCTTTCTTT.

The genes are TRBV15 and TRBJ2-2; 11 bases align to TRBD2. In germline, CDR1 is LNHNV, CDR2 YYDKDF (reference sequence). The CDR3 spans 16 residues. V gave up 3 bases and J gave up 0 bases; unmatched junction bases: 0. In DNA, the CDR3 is TGTGCCACCAGCAGGGGACTAGCGGCGAACACCGGGGAGCTGTTTTTT. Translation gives CATSRGLAANTGELFF.

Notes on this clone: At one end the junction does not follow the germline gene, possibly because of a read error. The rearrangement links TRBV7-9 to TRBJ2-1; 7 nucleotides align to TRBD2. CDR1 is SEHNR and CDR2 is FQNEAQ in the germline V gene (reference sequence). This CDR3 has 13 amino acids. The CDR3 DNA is TGTGCCAGCAGCGAAGCGGGGCCAAATGGGCAGTTCTTC. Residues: CASSEAGPNGQFF.

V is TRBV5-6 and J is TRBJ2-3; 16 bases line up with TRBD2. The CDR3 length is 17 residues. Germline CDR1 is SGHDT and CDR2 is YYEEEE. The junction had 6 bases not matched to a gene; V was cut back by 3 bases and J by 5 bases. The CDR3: CASSSGTSGRAIDTQYF. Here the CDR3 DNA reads TGTGCCAGCAGCTCCGGGACTAGCGGGAGGGCTATAGATACGCAGTATTTT.

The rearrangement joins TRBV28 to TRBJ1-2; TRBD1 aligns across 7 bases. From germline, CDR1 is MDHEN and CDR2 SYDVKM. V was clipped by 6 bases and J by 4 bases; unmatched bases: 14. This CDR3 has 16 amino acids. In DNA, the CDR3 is TGTGCCAGCAGACTAAGGAGGACAGGTGCGAGCTATGGCTACACCTTC. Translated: CASRLRRTGASYGYTF.

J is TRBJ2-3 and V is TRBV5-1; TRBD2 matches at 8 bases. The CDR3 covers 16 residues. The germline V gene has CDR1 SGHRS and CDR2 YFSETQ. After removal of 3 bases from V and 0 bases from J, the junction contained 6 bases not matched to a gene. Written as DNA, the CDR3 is TGCGCCAGCAGCTGGGACGCTAGCGGGAGCACAGATACGCAGTATTTT. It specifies CASSWDASGSTDTQYF.

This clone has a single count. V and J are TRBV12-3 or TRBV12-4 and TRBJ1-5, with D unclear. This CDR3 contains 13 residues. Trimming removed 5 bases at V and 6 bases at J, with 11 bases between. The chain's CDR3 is CASSLERGQPQHF. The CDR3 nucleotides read TGTGCCAGCAGTCTAGAACGGGGTCAGCCCCAGCATTTT.

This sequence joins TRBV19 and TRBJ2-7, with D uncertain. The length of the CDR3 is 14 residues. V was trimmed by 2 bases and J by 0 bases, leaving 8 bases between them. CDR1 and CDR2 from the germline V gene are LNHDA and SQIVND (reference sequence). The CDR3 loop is CASSIQAFSYEQYF. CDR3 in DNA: TGTGCCAGTAGTATACAGGCGTTCTCCTACGAGCAGTACTTC.

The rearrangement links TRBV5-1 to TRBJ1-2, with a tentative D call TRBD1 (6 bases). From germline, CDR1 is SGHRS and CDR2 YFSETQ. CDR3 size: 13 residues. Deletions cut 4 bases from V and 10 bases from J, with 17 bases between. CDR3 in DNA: TGCGCCAGCAGCGTGCGGGAAGGGACAACCTACACCTTC. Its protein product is CASSVREGTTYTF.

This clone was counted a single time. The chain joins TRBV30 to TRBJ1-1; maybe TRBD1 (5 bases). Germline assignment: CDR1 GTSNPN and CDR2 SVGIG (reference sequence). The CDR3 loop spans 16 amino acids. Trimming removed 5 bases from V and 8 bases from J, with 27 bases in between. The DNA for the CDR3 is TGTGCCTGGCGCAGCCTTCCTACCGGGACCCTCGGAGAAGCTTTCTTT. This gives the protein CAWRSLPTGTLGEAFF.

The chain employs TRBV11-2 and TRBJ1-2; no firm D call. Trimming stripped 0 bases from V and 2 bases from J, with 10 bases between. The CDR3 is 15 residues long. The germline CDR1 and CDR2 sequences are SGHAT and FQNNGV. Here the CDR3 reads CASSLEGSNNYGYTF. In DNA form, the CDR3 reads TGTGCCAGCAGCTTAGAGGGCAGTAACAACTATGGCTACACCTTC.

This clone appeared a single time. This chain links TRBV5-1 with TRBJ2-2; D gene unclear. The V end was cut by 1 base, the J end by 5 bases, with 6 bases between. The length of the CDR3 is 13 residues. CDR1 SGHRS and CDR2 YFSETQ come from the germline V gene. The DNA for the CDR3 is TGCGCCAGCAGCTTGACTACAACCGGGGAGCTGTTTTTT. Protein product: CASSLTTTGELFF. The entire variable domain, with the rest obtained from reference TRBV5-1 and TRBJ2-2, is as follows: KAGVTQTPRYLIKTRGQQVTLSCSPISGHRSVSWYQQTPGQGLQFLFEYFSETQRNKGNFPGRFSGRQFSNSRSEMNVSTLELGDSALYLCASSLTTTGELFFGEGSRLTVL.

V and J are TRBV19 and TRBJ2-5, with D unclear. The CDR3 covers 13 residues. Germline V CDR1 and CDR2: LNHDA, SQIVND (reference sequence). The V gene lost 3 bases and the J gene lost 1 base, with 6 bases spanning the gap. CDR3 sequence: CASSMAAQETQYF. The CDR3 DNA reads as TGTGCCAGTAGTATGGCAGCCCAAGAGACCCAGTACTTC.

The CDR3 region is CASSLVTGMEGYGYTF. DNA of the CDR3: TGTGCCAGCAGCTTAGTGACAGGGATGGAAGGATATGGCTACACCTTC. The chain joins TRBV7-9 to TRBJ1-2; TRBD1 aligns across 7 bases. The V segment lost 1 base and the J segment 5 bases; nucleotides outside the gene matches: 10. The CDR3 totals 16 residues. Germline-derived CDR1 and CDR2 are SEHNR and FQNEAQ (reference sequence).

CDR3 in DNA: TGTGCCAGCAGCTTGGGTGGGCCTGGGCCTTACGAGCAGTACTTC. It is translated as CASSLGGPGPYEQYF. The V call is TRBV11-2, the J call TRBJ2-7; D remains ambiguous. V was pared by 3 bases and J by 4 bases, with 16 bases between. Germline values: CDR1 SGHAT, CDR2 FQNNGV. The CDR3 sequence is 15 residues long.

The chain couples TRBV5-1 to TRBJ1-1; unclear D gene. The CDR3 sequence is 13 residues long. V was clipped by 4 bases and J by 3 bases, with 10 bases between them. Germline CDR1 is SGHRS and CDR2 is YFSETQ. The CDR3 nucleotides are TGCGCCAGCAGCCTCGGGCCAGACACTGAAGCTTTCTTT. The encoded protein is CASSLGPDTEAFF.

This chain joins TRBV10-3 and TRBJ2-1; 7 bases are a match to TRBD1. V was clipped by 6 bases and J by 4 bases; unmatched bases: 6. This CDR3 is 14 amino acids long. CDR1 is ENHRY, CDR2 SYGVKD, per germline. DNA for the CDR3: TGTGCCATCAGGCCGGGACAGCAGTACAATGAGCAGTTCTTC. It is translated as CAIRPGQQYNEQFF.

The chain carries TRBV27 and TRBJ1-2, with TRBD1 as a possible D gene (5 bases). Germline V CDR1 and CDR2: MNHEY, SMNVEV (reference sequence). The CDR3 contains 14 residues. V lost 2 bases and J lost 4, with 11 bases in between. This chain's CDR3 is CASSLIGAGYGYTF. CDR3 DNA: TGTGCCAGCAGTTTAATTGGGGCAGGCTATGGCTACACCTTC.

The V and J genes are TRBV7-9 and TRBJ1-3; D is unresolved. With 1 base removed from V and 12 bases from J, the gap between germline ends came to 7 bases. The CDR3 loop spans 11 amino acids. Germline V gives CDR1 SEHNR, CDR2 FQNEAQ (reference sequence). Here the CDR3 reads CASSLGNDIYF. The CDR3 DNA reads TGTGCCAGCAGCTTAGGAAATGACATATATTTT.

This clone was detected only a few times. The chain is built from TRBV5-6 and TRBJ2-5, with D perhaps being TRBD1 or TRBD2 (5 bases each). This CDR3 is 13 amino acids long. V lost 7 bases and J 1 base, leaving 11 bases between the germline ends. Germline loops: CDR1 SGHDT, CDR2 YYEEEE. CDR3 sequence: CASVSGGQETQYF. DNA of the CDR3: TGTGCCAGCGTTAGTGGGGGCCAAGAGACCCAGTACTTC.

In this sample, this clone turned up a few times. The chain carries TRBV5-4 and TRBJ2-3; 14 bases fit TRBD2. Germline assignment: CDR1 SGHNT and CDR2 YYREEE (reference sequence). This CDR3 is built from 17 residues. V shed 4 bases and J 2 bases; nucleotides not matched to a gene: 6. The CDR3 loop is CASSTRLAGGHTDTQYF. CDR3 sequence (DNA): TGTGCCAGCAGCACCCGACTAGCGGGAGGGCACACAGATACGCAGTATTTT.

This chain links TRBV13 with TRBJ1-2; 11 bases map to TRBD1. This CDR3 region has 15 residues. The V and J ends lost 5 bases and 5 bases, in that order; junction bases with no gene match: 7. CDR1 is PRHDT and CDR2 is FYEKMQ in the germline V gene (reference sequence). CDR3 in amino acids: CASSKAGTGGYGYTF. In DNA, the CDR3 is TGTGCCAGCAGCAAAGCCGGGACAGGGGGGTATGGCTACACCTTC.